Detailed here is one T cell receptor (beta chain). Antigen: not known. This sample was taken from a study of a mutant IDH1 vaccine in newly diagnosed glioma. Study information: Vaccines began 4-6 weeks after radiotherapy alone, or with temozolomide cycles. Mean patient age was approximately 40 years; roughly 62% were male and approximately 38% female. Study-wide findings and caveats: Detectable vaccine-induced immune responses arose in around 93% of patients. Pseudoprogression seemed unlinked to shifts in top peripheral T cell clonotypes.

Sequenced by immunoSEQ multiplex PCR; TCRdb stores in-frame clones only, minus some. The repertoire includes about 33,000 clones, about 79% of them detected once, and approximately 22% sits in the top ten. Stated time point: week 5, during vaccination. Mutant IDH1 20-mer peptide, at 300 ug, made up each vaccine dose, with topical imiquimod. The V gene lost 5 bases and the J gene lost 7 bases, with 18 bases spanning the gap. Germline V gene lookup returns CDR1 MNHEY and CDR2 SMNVEV (reference sequence). The length of the CDR3 is 14 residues. The sample was PBMCs, taken from a glioma patient whose treatment included an IDH1 peptide vaccine. The chain combines TRBV27 with TRBJ2-7, with D perhaps assigned TRBD1 or TRBD2 (5 bases each). The receptor was derived from a man aged 25-40 years with glioma. Written as DNA, the CDR3 is TGTGCCAGCAGTATAAGGGGCGAGGGTCGGGAGCAGTACTTC. Its protein is CASSIRGEGREQYF.